This T cell receptor (beta chain) was recorded in a study of blood T cell repertoires in COVID-19 (dated by TCRdb to 2020 to 2021). At the level of the whole study: Samples from collaborators originated in the United States, Italy and Spain and spanned both the acute and convalescent phases of COVID-19. The dataset comprised deeply sampled blood TCRbeta repertoires from subjects exposed to, actively infected with, or recovered from COVID-19. Samples came from the ongoing ImmuneRACE study (first 160 participants) plus 1,254 subjects from 6 global collaborators. A de-identified subject ID, COVID-19 status, age in years and sex were almost always included in the sample metadata. Where available, HLA class I and class II types were taken from metadata supplied by the sample provider and were not determined by assay-based typing. The repertoires were made available in a free public database intended to serve as a resource for research on the immune response to SARS-CoV-2. The prospective study material was composed of cDNA or gDNA derived from T cells, B-cell-depleted T cells, or PBMCs. Overall results and qualifications from the work: The amount of clinical and demographic metadata varied by source and participant and was provided uncurated.

About this clone: Its antigen specificity is not known. Base qualities are not recorded, but no much larger clone differs from it by a single base.

V was cut back by 5 bases and J by 3 bases, leaving a gap of 8 bases between them. Reading from cysteine to phenylalanine, the CDR3 counts 12 amino acids. The sequence is cut down to CDR3 DNA, 36 bases in frame from base 1. CDR1 and CDR2 were assigned from the germline V gene as SNHLY and FYNNEI. Whole blood was collected in K2EDTA tubes by collaborating institutions according to the institutions' own protocols. For TCRbeta analysis, collaborator samples were shipped as frozen whole blood, as isolated PBMCs, or as DNA extracted from either sample type. TCRbeta CDR3 regions were amplified from genomic DNA by means of the immunoSEQ Assay, a bias-controlled multiplex PCR. On the authors' methods: Within the assay, amplification of reference gene primers was used to estimate how many nucleated cells each sample contained. Sequence reads were collapsed and filtered to measure the absolute abundance of every unique TCRbeta CDR3 rearrangement. For each sample, productive Simpson clonality was calculated as the square root of Simpson's diversity index across productive rearrangements. Drawn from immuneACCESS, this table holds only the in-frame rearrangements with V and J called that TCRdb kept. Clones are partly lost; checked studies trace under half to an unresolved V gene and leave the rest unexplained. V and J calls and clone size are given by that table; D and trimming were obtained from the DNA. Recorded for this sample are some 670,000 clones; around 89% of them occurred a single time. Under 0.3% of the sample goes to the ten largest clones.

The TCR was taken from a woman between 18 and 30 years old with acute or convalescent COVID-19. The chain is made from TRBV2 and TRBJ2-7; tentative D gene TRBD1, with 6 bases matching. The material sequenced was peripheral blood. The CDR3: CASSTGNYEQYF. The sequence in DNA is TGTGCCAGCAGTACAGGGAACTACGAGCAGTACTTC.